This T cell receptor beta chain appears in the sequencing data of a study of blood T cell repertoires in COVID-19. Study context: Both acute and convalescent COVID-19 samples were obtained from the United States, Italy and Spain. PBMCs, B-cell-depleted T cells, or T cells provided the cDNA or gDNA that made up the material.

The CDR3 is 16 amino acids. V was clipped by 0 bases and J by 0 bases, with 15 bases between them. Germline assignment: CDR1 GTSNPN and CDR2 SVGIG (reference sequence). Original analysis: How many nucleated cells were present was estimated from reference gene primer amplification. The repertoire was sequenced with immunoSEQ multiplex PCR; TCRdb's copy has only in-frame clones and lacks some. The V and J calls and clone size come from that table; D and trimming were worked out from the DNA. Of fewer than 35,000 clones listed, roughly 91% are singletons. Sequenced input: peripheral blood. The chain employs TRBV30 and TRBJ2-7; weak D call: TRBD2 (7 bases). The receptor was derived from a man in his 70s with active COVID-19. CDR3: CAWSVMRGRNSYEQYF. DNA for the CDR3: TGTGCCTGGAGTGTAATGCGGGGGCGTAACTCCTACGAGCAGTACTTC.